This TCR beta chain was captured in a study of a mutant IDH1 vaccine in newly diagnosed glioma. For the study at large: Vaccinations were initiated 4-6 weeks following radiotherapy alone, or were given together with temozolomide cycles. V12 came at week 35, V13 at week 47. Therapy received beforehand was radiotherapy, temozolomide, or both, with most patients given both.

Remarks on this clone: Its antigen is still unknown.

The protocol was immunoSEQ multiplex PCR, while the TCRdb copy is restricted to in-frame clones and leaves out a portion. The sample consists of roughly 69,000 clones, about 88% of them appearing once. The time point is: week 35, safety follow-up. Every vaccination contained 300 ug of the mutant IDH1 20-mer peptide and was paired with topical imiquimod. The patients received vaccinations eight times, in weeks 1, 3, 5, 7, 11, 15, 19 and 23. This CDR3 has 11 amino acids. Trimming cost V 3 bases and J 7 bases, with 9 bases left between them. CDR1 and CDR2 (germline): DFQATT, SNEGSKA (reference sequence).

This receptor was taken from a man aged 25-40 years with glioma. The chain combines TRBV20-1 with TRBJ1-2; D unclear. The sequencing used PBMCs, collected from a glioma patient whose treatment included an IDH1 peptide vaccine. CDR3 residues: CSASFGGGYTF. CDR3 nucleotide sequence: TGCAGTGCTAGTTTTGGTGGTGGCTACACCTTC.